Below, 10 T cell receptor beta chains from the same sample are listed, as sequenced in a study of blood T cell repertoires in COVID-19. Sequencing was performed with immunoSEQ multiplex PCR; in TCRdb, only in-frame clones are kept and a portion is missing. The data hold fewer than 75,000 clones, with roughly nine tenths observed a single time. The sequencing sample was made of peripheral blood. The receptors were sampled from a human donor in a cohort sampled during active COVID-19.

This chain uses TRBV30 with TRBJ1-5; D is possibly TRBD1 (6 bases). Germline CDR1 is GTSNPN and CDR2 is SVGIG (reference sequence). Trimming shortened V by 5 bases and J by 0 bases, and 14 bases separated the two germline ends. This CDR3 spans 15 amino acids. CDR3 region: CAWAKGTSSNQPQHF. The CDR3 region has the DNA TGTGCCTGGGCCAAAGGGACATCTAGCAATCAGCCCCAGCATTTT.

To note about this clone: Additional DNA sequences in this sample encode the identical CDR3. This rearrangement joins TRBV19 to TRBJ2-7; 7 positions match TRBD2. Looked up from germline, CDR1 is LNHDA and CDR2 is SQIVND (reference sequence). This CDR3 region has 13 residues. The V gene end was trimmed by 5 bases and the J gene end by 4 bases; junction bases not matched to a gene: 5. The CDR3, as DNA: TGTGCCAGTAGTGCCGGACTAGATTACGAGCAGTACTTC. Translated, it gives CASSAGLDYEQYF.

The CDR3 loop reads CASSYSTGVGYTF. The CDR3, as DNA: TGTGCCAGCAGTTACTCGACAGGGGTCGGCTACACCTTC. The rearrangement joins TRBV6-6 to TRBJ1-2; 8 nucleotides align to TRBD1. The trim removed 0 bases at V and 8 bases at J, leaving 2 bases unmatched. The CDR3 is made up of 13 amino acids. Germline V gene sequence: CDR1 MNHNY, CDR2 SVGAGI (reference sequence).

The CDR3 nucleotides read TGTGCCAGCAGTGACGGGGGTCGGTACAATGAGCAGTTCTTC. Translation: CASSDGGRYNEQFF. The rearrangement links TRBV25-1 to TRBJ2-1; weak D call: TRBD2 (6 bases). The CDR3 has 14 residues. Per germline, CDR1 MGHDK and CDR2 SYGVNS. Trimming cost V 3 bases and J 4 bases, with 10 bases left between them.

CDR3 DNA: TGTGCCAGTAGTATTACAGGGGCACAAAACGAGCAGTACTTC. It specifies CASSITGAQNEQYF. The chain has TRBV19 and TRBJ2-7; TRBD1 agrees at 7 bases. With V trimmed by 3 bases and J by 5 bases, 7 bases remained unmatched. Germline lookup yields CDR1 LNHDA and CDR2 SQIVND (reference sequence). The length of the CDR3 is 14 residues.

This chain connects TRBV7-3 to TRBJ2-5, with 7 positions matching TRBD1. V was clipped by 5 bases and J by 5 bases; unmatched bases: 11. The CDR3 loop spans 15 amino acids. The germline CDR1 and CDR2 sequences are SGHTA and FQGTGA. CDR3 nucleotide sequence: TGTGCCAGCAGCGCAACCGGGACAGTGGGGGAGACCCAGTACTTC. It codes for CASSATGTVGETQYF.

This clone was seen only once. J is TRBJ2-7 and V is TRBV6-5, with 9 positions matching TRBD1. Trimming cost V 6 bases and J 3 bases; bases outside gene matches: 3. CDR3 length: 13 residues. CDR1 and CDR2 (germline): MNHEY, SVGAGI. Written as DNA, the CDR3 is TGTGCCAGCAGCCGGACAGGGGTCTACGAGCAGTACTTC. This encodes CASSRTGVYEQYF.

V is TRBV10-3 and J is TRBJ2-1, with TRBD1 matching over 9 bases. CDR1 and CDR2 (germline): ENHRY, SYGVKD. The CDR3 has 14 amino acids. The ends lost 3 bases at V and 6 bases at J; junction bases unmatched: 3. The CDR3: CAISEGDRANEQFF. As DNA, the CDR3 is TGTGCCATCAGTGAAGGGGACAGGGCCAATGAGCAGTTCTTC.

This chain uses TRBV7-6 with TRBJ2-7, with 8 positions matching TRBD2. This CDR3 region has 17 residues. Germline CDR1 reads SGHVS; CDR2 reads FNYEAQ. V lost 2 bases, J lost 2 bases, and 11 bases stayed unmatched. The CDR3 nucleotides are TGTGCCAGCAGCTTAACCTCTACTAGCGGTGGGGCCTACGAGCAGTACTTC. This translates into CASSLTSTSGGAYEQYF.

This CDR3 reads CASSLDTGENSPLHF. The DNA for the CDR3 is TGCGCCAGCAGCTTGGACACAGGGGAGAATTCACCCCTCCACTTT. The V and J genes are TRBV5-1 and TRBJ1-6, with 7 bases aligning to TRBD1. This CDR3 is built from 15 residues. From germline, CDR1 is SGHRS and CDR2 YFSETQ. The V segment lost 0 bases and the J segment 7 bases; nucleotides outside the gene matches: 4.